The T cell receptor beta chain described here comes from a study of cytomegalovirus exposure and HLA in healthy donors. Points on this clone: Its antigen remains unknown.

The PCR employed 60 Vbeta primers together with 13 Jbeta primers. Profiled with immunoSEQ multiplex PCR; TCRdb holds only in-frame clones, not every one. The sample data list more than 140,000 clones. Overall study results and limits: There were several of the most significant clusters that appeared linked to common viral pathogens in a later analysis. Earlier analysis found most TCR beta V segments productive about 87% or about 30% of the time. Among TCR beta chains, those listed as cytomegalovirus-associated numbered approximately 150.

Donors were ostensibly healthy at sampling, although undocumented immune exposures were probable. The clonotype comes from a woman younger than 35 in good health and CMV-seronegative. The sequencing sample was made of PBMCs.

The CDR3 sequence is CASCGHNEAFF. In DNA form, the CDR3 reads TGTGCCAGCTGTGGGCACAATGAAGCTTTCTTT. This chain joins TRBV6-6 and TRBJ1-1; D gene uncertain. Germline V gene data show CDR1 as MNHNY and CDR2 as SVGAGI (reference sequence). CDR3 size: 11 residues. Deletions cut 8 bases from V and 7 bases from J, with 11 bases between.